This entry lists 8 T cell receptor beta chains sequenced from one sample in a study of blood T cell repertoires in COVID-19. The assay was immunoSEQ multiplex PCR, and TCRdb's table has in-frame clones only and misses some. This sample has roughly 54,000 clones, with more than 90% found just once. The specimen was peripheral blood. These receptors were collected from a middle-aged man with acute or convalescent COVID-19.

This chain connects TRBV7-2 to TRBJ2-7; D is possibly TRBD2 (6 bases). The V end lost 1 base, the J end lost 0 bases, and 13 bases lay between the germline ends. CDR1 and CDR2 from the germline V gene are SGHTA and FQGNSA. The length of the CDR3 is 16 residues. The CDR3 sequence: CASSLDGGIGSYEQYF. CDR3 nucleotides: TGTGCCAGCAGCTTAGACGGCGGGATTGGCTCCTACGAGCAGTACTTC. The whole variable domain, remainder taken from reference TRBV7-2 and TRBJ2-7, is GAGVSQSPSNKVTEKGKDVELRCDPISGHTALYWYRQSLGQGLEFLIYFQGNSAPDKSGLPSDRFSAERTGGSVSTLTIQRTQQEDSAVYLCASSLDGGIGSYEQYFGPGTRLTVT.

CDR3 amino acids: CASSGRTDNEKLFF. The CDR3 coding sequence is TGTGCCAGCAGCGGGCGGACTGATAATGAAAAACTGTTTTTT. This chain links TRBV9 with TRBJ1-4; D is undetermined. The CDR3 contains 14 residues. Looked up from germline, CDR1 is SGDLS and CDR2 is YYNGEE. Trimming took 3 bases from V and 4 from J, leaving 10 bases between them.

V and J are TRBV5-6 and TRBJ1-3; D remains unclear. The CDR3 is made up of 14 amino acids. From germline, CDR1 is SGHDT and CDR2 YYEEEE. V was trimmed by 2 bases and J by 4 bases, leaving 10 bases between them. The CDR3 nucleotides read TGTGCCAGCAGCTTTGCGGTTCCCGGAAACACCATATATTTT. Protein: CASSFAVPGNTIYF.

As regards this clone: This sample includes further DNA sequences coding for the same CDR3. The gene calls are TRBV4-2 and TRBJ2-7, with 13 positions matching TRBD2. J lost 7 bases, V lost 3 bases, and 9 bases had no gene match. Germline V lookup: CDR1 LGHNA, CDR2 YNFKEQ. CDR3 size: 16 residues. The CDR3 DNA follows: TGTGCCAGCAGCCAGGAACTAGCGGGAGGGCCGGGGGAGCAGTACTTC. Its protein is CASSQELAGGPGEQYF.

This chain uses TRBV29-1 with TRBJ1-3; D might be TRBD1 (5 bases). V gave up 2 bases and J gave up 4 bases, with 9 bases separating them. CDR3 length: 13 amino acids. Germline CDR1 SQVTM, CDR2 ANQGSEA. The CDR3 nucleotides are TGCAGCGTTGAACAGGGAACAGGAAACACCATATATTTT. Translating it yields CSVEQGTGNTIYF.

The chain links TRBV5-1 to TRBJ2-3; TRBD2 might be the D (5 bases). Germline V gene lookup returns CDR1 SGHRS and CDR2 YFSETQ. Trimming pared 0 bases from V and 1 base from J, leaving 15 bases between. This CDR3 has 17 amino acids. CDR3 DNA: TGCGCCAGCAGCTTGGGGGAGAACACCATACGCACAGATACGCAGTATTTT. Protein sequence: CASSLGENTIRTDTQYF.

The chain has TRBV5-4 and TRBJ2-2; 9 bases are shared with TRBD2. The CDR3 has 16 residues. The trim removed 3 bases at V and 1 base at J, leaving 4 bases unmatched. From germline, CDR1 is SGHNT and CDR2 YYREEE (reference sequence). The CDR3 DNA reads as TGTGCCAGCAGCTATGGGACTAGCATGAACACCGGGGAGCTGTTTTTT. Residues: CASSYGTSMNTGELFF.

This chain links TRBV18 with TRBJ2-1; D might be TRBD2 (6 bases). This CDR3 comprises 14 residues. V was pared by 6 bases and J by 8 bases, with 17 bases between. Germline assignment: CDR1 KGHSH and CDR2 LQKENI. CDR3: CASSDGRASDEQFF. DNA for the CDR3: TGTGCCAGCTCCGACGGACGGGCTAGCGATGAGCAGTTCTTC. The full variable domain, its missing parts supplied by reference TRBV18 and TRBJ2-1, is NAGVMQNPRHLVRRRGQEARLRCSPMKGHSHVYWYRQLPEEGLKFMVYLQKENIIDESGMPKERFSAEFPKEGPSILRIQQVVRGDSAAYFCASSDGRASDEQFFGPGTRLTVL.